Detailed here is one T cell receptor beta chain. The antigen remains unidentified. V was clipped by 4 bases and J by 5 bases, with 15 bases between them. This CDR3 has 14 amino acids. Germline V gives CDR1 SGHRS, CDR2 YFSETQ. This record comes from a study of cytomegalovirus exposure and HLA in healthy donors. Study results and caveats: When analyzed later, a missense DCLRE1C variant was found to be linked to TCR beta V- and J-gene trimming.

Researchers ran the PCR with 60 Vbeta and 13 Jbeta primers. Sequencing was performed with immunoSEQ multiplex PCR; in TCRdb, only in-frame clones are kept and a portion is missing. The repertoire holds around 100,000 clones, with more than 75% as singletons. The source of this sequence is a woman between 18 and 30 years old in good health and CMV-seropositive. This rearrangement joins TRBV5-1 to TRBJ1-1, with a weak D call TRBD1 (6 bases). The sequenced sample was PBMCs. CDR3 protein: CASSTWTVRTEAFF. The CDR3, as DNA: TGCGCCAGCAGCACATGGACAGTTCGTACTGAAGCTTTCTTT.